The T cell receptor beta chain described here comes from a study of tumor T cells in aggressive B-cell lymphoma. Profiled with immunoSEQ multiplex PCR; TCRdb holds only in-frame clones, not every one. The repertoire holds under 10,000 clones, with about 85% as singletons. The sequence was collected from an adult with diffuse large B cell lymphoma. Source material: tumor tissue.

CDR3 DNA sequence: TGTGCCAGCAGCTTGGTCACCGGGACAGTAAACGAGCAGTACTTC. This sequence encodes CASSLVTGTVNEQYF. This chain links TRBV5-6 with TRBJ2-7; 7 bases match TRBD1. The ends lost 0 bases at V and 5 bases at J; junction bases unmatched: 8. Germline V gene data show CDR1 as SGHDT and CDR2 as YYEEEE. The CDR3 totals 15 residues. Full variable domain (missing parts from reference TRBV5-6 and TRBJ2-7): DAGVTQSPTHLIKTRGQQVTLRCSPKSGHDTVSWYQQALGQGPQFIFQYYEEEERQRGNFPDRFSGHQFPNYSSELNVNALLLGDSALYLCASSLVTGTVNEQYFGPGTRLTVT.